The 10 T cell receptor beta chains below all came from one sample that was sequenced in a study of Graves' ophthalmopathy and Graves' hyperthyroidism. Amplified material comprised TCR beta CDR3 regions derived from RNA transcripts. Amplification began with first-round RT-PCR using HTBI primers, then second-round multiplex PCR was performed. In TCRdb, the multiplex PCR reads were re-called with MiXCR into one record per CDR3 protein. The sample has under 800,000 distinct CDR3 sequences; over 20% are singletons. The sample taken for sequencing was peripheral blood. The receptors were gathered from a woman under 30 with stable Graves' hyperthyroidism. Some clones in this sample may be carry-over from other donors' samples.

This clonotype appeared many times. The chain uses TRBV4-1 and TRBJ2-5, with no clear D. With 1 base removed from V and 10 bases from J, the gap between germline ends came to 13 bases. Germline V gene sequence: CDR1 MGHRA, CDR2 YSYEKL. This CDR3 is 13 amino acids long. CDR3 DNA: TGCGCCAGCAGCCAAGCTGTTGAGTTGGTCCAGTACTTC. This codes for CASSQAVELVQYF.

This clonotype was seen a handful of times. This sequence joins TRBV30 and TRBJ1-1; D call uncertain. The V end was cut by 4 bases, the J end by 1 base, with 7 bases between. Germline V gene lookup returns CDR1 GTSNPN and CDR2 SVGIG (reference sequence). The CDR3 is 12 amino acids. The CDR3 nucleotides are TGTGCCTGGACAGGCCAGAACACTGAAGCTTTCTTT. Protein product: CAWTGQNTEAFF.

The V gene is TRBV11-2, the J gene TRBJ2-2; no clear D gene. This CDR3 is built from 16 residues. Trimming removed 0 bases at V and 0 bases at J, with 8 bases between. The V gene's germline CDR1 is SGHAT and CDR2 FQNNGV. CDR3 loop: CASSLDEYPNTGELFF. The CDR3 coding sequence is TGTGCCAGCAGCTTAGATGAGTATCCGAACACCGGGGAGCTGTTTTTT. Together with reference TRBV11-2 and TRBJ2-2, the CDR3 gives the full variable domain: EAGVAQSPRYKIIEKRQSVAFWCNPISGHATLYWYQQILGQGPKLLIQFQNNGVVDDSQLPKDRFSAERLKGVDSTLKIQPAKLEDSAVYLCASSLDEYPNTGELFFGEGSRLTVL.

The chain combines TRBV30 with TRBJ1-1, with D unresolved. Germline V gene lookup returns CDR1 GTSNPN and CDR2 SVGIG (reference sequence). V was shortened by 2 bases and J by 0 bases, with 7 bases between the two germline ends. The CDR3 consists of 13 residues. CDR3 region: CAWSNLLNTEAFF. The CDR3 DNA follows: TGTGCCTGGAGTAACTTATTGAACACTGAAGCTTTCTTT.

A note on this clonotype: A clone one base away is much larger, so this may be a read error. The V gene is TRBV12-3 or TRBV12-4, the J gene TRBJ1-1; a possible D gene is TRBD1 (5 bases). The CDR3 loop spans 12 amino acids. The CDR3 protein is CASTWGILEACF. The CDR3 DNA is TGTGCCAGCACCTGGGGGATCCTTGAAGCTTGCTTT.

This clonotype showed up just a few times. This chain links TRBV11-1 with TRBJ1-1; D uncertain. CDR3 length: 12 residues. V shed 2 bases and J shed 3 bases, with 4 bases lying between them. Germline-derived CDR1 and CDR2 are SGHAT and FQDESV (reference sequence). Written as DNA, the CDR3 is TGTGCCAGCAGCTTATTGTACACTGAAGCTTTCTTT. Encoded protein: CASSLLYTEAFF.

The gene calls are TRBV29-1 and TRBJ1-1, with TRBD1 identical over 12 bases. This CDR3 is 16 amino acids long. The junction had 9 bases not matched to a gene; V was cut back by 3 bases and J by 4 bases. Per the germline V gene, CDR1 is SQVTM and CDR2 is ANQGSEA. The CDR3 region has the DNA TGCAGCGTTGATAGGGACAGGGGGCGCGGAAGCACTGAAGCTTTCTTT. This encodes CSVDRDRGRGSTEAFF.

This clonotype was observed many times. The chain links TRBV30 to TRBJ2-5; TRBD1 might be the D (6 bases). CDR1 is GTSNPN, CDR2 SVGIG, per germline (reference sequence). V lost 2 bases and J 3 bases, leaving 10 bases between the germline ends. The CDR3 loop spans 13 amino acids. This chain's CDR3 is CAWSSTGEETQYF. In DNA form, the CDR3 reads TGTGCCTGGAGTTCGACAGGAGAAGAGACCCAGTACTTC.

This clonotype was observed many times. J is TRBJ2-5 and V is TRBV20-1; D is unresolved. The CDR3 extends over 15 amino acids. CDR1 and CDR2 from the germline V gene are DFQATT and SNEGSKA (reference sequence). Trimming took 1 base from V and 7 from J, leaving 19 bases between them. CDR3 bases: TGCAGTGCTAGAGCTACCCCCCAGTTCGTCTCGACCCAGTACTTC. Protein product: CSARATPQFVSTQYF.

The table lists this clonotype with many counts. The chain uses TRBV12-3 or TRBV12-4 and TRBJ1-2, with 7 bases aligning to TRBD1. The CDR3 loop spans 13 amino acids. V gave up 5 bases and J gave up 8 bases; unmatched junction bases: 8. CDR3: CASSPSTGYGYTF. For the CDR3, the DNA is TGTGCCAGCAGTCCCTCGACAGGGTACGGCTACACCTTC.